This T cell receptor beta chain was sequenced in a study of OX40 agonist ivuxolimab in advanced cancers. About the research overall: Those treated in dose escalation had hepatocellular carcinoma, melanoma, renal cell cancer or head and neck cancer. Points from the study as a whole: CD4+ and CD8+ blood T cells expanded clonally by week 6 at 0.1 to 3.0 mg/kg. Researchers did not establish what antigens the expanded peripheral T cells target. Normalized T-cell clonal expansion was also low in some nonresponders.

With 2 bases removed from V and 1 base from J, the gap between germline ends came to 6 bases. Germline CDR1 reads MNHEY; CDR2 reads SMNVEV (reference sequence). The CDR3 sequence is 15 residues long. The data were produced by immunoSEQ multiplex PCR, yet TCRdb's version contains in-frame clones alone and is incomplete. The sample lists about 73,000 clones, approximately 89% seen once, with 0.6% to 0.8% in the top ten. This clone appeared a single time. Antigen unknown. The genes are TRBV27 and TRBJ1-6; D perhaps matches TRBD1 (5 bases). This TCR came from an adult with an advanced solid tumor such as melanoma, head and neck, liver or kidney cancer. The sequenced sample was CD4+ or CD8+ T cells sorted from blood, obtained in a trial of the OX40 agonist ivuxolimab. CDR3 sequence reads: CASSLGGSYNSPLHF. The CDR3 coding sequence is TGTGCCAGCAGTTTAGGGGGGTCCTATAATTCACCCCTCCACTTT.